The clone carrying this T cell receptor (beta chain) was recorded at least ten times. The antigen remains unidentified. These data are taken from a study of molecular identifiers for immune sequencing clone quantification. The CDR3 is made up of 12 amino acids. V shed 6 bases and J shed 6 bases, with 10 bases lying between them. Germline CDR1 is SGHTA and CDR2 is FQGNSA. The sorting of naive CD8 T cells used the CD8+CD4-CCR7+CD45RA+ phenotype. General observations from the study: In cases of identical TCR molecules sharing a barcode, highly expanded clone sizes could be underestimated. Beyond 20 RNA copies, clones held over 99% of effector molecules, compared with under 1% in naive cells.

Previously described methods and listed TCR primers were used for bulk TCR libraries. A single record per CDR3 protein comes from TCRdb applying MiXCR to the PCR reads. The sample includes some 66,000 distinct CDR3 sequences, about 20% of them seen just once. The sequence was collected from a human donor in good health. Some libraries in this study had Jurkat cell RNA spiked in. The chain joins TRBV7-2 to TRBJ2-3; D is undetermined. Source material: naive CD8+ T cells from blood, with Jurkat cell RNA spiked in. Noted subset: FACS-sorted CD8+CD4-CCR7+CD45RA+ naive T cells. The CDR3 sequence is CASRATWDTQYF. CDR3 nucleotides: TGTGCCAGCAGGGCTACTTGGGATACGCAGTATTTT.